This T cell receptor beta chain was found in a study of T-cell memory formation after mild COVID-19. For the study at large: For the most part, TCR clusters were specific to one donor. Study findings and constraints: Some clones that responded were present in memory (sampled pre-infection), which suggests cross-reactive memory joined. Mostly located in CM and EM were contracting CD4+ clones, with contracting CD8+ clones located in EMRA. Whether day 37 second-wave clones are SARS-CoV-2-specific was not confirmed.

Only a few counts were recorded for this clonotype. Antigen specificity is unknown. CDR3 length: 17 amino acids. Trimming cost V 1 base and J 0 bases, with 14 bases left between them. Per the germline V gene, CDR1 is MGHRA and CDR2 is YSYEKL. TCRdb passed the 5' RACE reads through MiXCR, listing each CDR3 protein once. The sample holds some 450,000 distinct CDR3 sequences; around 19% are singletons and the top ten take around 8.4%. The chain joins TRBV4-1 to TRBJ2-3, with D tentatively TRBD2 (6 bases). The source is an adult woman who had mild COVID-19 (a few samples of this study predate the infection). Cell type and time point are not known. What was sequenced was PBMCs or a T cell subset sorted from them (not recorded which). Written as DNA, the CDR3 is TGCGCCAGCAGCCAAGGAGACGGGACTTCTAGCACAGATACGCAGTATTTT. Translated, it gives CASSQGDGTSSTDTQYF.